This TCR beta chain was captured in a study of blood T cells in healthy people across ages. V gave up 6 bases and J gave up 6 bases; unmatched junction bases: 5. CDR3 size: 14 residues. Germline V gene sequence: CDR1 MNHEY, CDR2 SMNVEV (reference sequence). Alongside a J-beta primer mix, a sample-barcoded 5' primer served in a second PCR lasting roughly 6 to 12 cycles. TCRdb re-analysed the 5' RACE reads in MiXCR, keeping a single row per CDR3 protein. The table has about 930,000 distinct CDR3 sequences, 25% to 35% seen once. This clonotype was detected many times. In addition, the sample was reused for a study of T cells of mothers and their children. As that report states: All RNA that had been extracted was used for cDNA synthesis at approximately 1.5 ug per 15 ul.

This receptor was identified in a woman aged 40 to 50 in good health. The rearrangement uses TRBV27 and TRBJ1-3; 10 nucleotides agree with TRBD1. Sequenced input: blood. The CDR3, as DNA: TGTGCCAGCAGGTCGGGACAGGGGAAAAACACCATATATTTT. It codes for CASRSGQGKNTIYF.